This record looks at one T cell receptor beta chain sequence and its context. In this sample, this clonotype turned up a few times. It has no known antigen specificity. One base away there is no much larger clone; base qualities are not given. The sample is drawn from a study of regulatory T cells in long-lasting Graves disease (dated by TCRdb to about 2021). Some background on the complete study: Patients with newly diagnosed Graves' disease had been on antithyroid drugs for under 3 months. Peripheral blood TCR sequencing and RNA sequencing compared persistent Graves' disease patients with newly diagnosed Graves' disease patients. The study was conducted in China and was registered as a clinical trial. TCR sequencing covered 13 persistent and 20 or so newly diagnosed Graves' disease patients, some 35 samples in total.

Overall study results and their limits: Compared with newly diagnosed patients, patients with persistent Graves' disease had lower TCR Shannon entropy and fewer highly expanded clones, which suggests clonal expansion. Because the primary lesion, thyroid tissue, could not be accessed, the study looked at peripheral blood alone. Persistent disease showed preferential use of TRBV28, TRBJ1-2 and TRBJ2-5, whereas newly diagnosed disease favored TRBV20-1 and TRBJ2-1. Sequencing and analysis were restricted to the TCR beta chain. As a limitation, the authors acknowledged that the small sample size may reduce accuracy. More public clonotypes were shared among persistent patients (about 2,800) than among newly diagnosed patients (over 900).

The method behind the library was multiplex PCR. Sequencing was performed on an Illumina HiSeq 4000. To build TCR beta libraries, CDR3 regions were amplified by Arm-PCR using iRepertoire HTBI primers. Before sequencing, the PCR products underwent gel purification. From the authors' description of their analysis: Gene usage analysis of CDR3 amino acid clonotypes used the 55 to 65 TRBV and 14 TRBJ segments found across samples. COPE and FqMerger were used to merge the filtered high-quality paired reads into contigs. BLAST was used to align contigs to the IMGT TRBV, TRBD and TRBJ reference genes, and CDR3 was defined following IMGT. Any clonotype with a frequency above 0.1% was counted as a highly expanded clone. Shannon entropy was used to measure repertoire diversity, and the Gini coefficient was used to measure V-J evenness. A clonotype found in more than one individual was treated as public. TCRdb reprocessed the public reads (quality trimming at Q25 with fastp, clone calling with MiXCR) and kept in-frame beta chains. All rows with the same CDR3 protein become a single entry with the most common DNA and genes. TCRdb, not the original authors, processed these V and J calls. The sample table records 400,000 to 500,000 distinct CDR3 sequences; roughly 15% of these occur just once. The leading ten clones occupy about 23% of the sample.

In light of the paper, this sample's time point label describes: newly diagnosed GD, antithyroid drugs for less than 3 months. RNA was extracted from PBMCs in TRIzol for both TCR sequencing and RNA sequencing. The diagnosis of Graves' disease was made according to American Thyroid Association guidelines. Patients were recruited from an endocrinology department in Xi'an, China. From each patient, approximately 9.9 milliliters of peripheral blood was collected into an EDTA anticoagulant tube. Ficoll Paque Plus density gradient separation was used to isolate PBMCs, and no further T cell sorting was performed. An Agilent 2100 Bioanalyzer and agarose gel were used to check RNA quality, while a NanoDrop 2000 measured RNA concentration. As encoded in the germline V gene, CDR1 is KGHSH while CDR2 is LQKENI. The CDR3 sequence holds 16 residues, the cysteine and phenylalanine included. Of the read, only the CDR3 DNA is kept; its 48 bases are in frame from base 1. Between the V and J ends, shortened by 0 bases and 9 bases respectively, the junction contains 17 bases.

The same specimen was also included in a second study, on T cells in Graves' hyperthyroidism and ophthalmopathy. The second publication reports: A patient counted as having stable Graves' hyperthyroidism if no progression to ophthalmopathy occurred over 18 months of follow-up. The hyperthyroidism patients were between 18 and 65 years old and newly diagnosed, with a disease duration of less than 2 months. Patients with uncontrolled infections, other autoimmune diseases, pregnancy or lactation were excluded. Diagnoses were based on clinical symptoms, serum thyroxine and TRAb, thyroid ultrasound and orbital computed tomography. The first round of RT-PCR for the TCR CDR3 was performed with the HTBI primer set and the Qiagen OneStep RT-PCR kit. Most expanded thyroid clonotypes (frequency above 0.001) were also found in blood, which suggests that blood repertoires may mirror thyroid immune responses. A model built on a 13 V-J signature distinguished ophthalmopathy from stable hyperthyroidism, reaching around 87% sensitivity and around 81% specificity in cross-validation and 80%/75% in testing. In validation, progression to ophthalmopathy was predicted by the model with 70.59% sensitivity and about 72% specificity, a median of about 6.4 months before onset. TCR V-J signatures able to tell the groups apart were searched for in a discovery cohort of some 97 patients, of whom about 40 had Graves' ophthalmopathy and more than 55 had stable Graves' hyperthyroidism. Whether ophthalmopathy could be predicted prospectively was tested in an independent validation cohort made up of roughly 19 hyperthyroidism patients plus 17 patients who later progressed to ophthalmopathy. The roughly 100 discovery patients were randomly divided into training and test sets at a 7:3 ratio. In addition, the study compared T-cell repertoires in thyroid tissue and in blood from a handful of Graves' hyperthyroidism patients. After sampling, hyperthyroidism patients received methimazole starting at 30 mg daily, and ophthalmopathy patients received high-dose intravenous methylprednisolone. The libraries were constructed in a second round of multiplex PCR and then size-selected and purified. The libraries were sequenced on an Illumina HiSeq2000 using paired-end 100 bp reads. SOAPnuke was used to process the raw data, throwing out any read that contained adapters or uncalled bases, had a mean Phred below 15, or lacked an exact constant-primer or identifier match. High-quality paired reads were merged using COPE v1.2.5, and each unique nucleotide sequence was defined as a clonotype. MiTCR v1.1 was used to align clonotypes to the IMGT TRBV, TRBD and TRBJ reference segments. The analysis was restricted to V-J combinations with a frequency above 0.0001, which together covered just over 98% of the repertoires. The TCS score was defined as F50 (clonal expansion) divided by E x V (chaos), with BLOSUM62-based TCRdist calculated between CDR3 peptides within each V-J. Welch's t-statistics and random forest reduced just over 500 V-J features to 13, which were used in a naive Bayes classifier (R e1071). No statistical method was used to set the sample size in advance, and investigators knew the group allocation. TCR Vbeta CDR3 sequencing of approximately 140 peripheral blood samples (under 45 ophthalmopathy, 75 or so hyperthyroidism and around 17 progressor patients) is reported in the paper.

The sequences come from peripheral blood mononuclear cells (PBMCs), collected at new diagnosis, from a patient treated with antithyroid drugs. This chain joins TRBV18 to TRBJ2-2; the D gene is perhaps TRBD2, from 6 matching bases. This sequence originates from a young woman with Graves disease. Donor details come from another sample of the same person, matched by shared clones. CDR3 sequence: CASSPPVKLAFRELFF. DNA sequence: TGTGCCAGCTCACCACCGGTCAAGCTAGCGTTTCGGGAGCTGTTTTTT.